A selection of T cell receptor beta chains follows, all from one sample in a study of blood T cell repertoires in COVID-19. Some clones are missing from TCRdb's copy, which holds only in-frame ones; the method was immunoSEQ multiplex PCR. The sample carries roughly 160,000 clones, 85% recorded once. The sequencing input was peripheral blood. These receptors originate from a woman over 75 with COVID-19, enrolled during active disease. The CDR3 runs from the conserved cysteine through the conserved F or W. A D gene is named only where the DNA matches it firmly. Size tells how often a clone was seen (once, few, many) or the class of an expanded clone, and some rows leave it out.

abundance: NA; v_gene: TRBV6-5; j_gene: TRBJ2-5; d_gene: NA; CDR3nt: TGTGCCAGCAGCTCCCGGGTAGCGGAGGGTGGGACCCAGTACTTC; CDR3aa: CASSSRVAEGGTQYF
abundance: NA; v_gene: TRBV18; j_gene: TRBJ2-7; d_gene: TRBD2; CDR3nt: TGTGCCAGCTCACCGAAGGCGGGAGGGTTCTACGAGCAGTACTTC; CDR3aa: CASSPKAGGFYEQYF
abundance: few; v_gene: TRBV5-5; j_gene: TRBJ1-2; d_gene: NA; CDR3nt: TGTGCCAGCAGCCAGTCGAACAGGGTCACGAATGGCTACACCTTC; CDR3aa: CASSQSNRVTNGYTF
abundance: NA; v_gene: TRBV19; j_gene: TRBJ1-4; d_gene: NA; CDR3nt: TGTGCCAGTAGTGAATGGTCGGGGGAAAAACTGTTTTTT; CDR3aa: CASSEWSGEKLFF
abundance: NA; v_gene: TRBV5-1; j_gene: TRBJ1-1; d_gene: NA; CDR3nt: TGCGCCAGCAGCTCCAACTTGGACACCGAAGCTTTCTTT; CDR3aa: CASSSNLDTEAFF
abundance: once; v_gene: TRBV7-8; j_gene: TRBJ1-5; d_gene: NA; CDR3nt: TGTGCCAGCAGCCACAGGCTTGAGTATCAGCCCCAGCATTTT; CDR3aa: CASSHRLEYQPQHF
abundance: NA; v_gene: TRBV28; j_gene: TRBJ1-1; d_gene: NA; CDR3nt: TGTGCCAGCAGTTTAGTCCCCAGGGCGGCTGAAGCTTTCTTT; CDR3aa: CASSLVPRAAEAFF
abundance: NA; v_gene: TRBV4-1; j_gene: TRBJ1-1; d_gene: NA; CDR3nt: TGCGCCAGCAGCCACCAATCCTTTGCTCGACAGACTGAAGCTTTCTTT; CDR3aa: CASSHQSFARQTEAFF
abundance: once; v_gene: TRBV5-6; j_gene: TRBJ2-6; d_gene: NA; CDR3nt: TGTGCCACCGGGGGAGCTGGGGCCAACGTCCTGACTTTC; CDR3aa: CATGGAGANVLTF
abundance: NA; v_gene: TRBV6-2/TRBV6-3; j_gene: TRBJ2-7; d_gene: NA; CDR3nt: TGTGCCAGCAGTTACTTGGACAGTAACGAGCAGTACTTC; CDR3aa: CASSYLDSNEQYF
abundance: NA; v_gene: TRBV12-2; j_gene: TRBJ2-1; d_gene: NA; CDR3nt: TGTGCAAGTCGATTTACCGGGACTAGCGGTTCGAATGAGCAGTTCTTC; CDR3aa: CASRFTGTSGSNEQFF
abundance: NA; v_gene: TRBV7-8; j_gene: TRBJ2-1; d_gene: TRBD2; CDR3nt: TGTGCCAGCAGCCCTAGGGGCATAGCGGGAGTTTCACGGGAGCAGTTCTTC; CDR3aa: CASSPRGIAGVSREQFF
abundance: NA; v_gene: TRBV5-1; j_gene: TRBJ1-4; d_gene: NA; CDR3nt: TGCGCCAGCAGCTTGGGGTCGTGGGGGGCAACTAATGAAAAACTGTTTTTT; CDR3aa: CASSLGSWGATNEKLFF
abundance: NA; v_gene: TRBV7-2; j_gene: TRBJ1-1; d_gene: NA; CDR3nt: TGTGCCAGCAGCCCGAGCGGGATCACTGAAGCTTTCTTT; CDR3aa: CASSPSGITEAFF
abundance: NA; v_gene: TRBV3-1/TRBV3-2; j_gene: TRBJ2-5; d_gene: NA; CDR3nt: TGTGCCAGCAGCCAGGCGGGCGCCGGTCAGTACTTC; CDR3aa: CASSQAGAGQYF
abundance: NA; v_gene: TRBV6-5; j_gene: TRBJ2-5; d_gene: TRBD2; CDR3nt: TGTGCCAGCAGTTACCCCGGGGGGGAGACCCAGTACTTC; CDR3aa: CASSYPGGETQYF
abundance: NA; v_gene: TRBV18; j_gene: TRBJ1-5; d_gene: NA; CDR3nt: TGTGCCAGCTCACCGGGGGGGGACCTTGATTTGCCCCAGCATTTT; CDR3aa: CASSPGGDLDLPQHF
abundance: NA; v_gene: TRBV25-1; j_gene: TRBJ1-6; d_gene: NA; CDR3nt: TGTGCCAGCAGTGAATCGGGATATAATTCACCCCTCCACTTT; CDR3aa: CASSESGYNSPLHF
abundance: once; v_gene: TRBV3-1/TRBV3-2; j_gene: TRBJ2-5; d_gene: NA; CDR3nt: TGTGCCAGCAGCCAAGGTGGGACTGCCAGGGAGACCCAGTACTTC; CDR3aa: CASSQGGTARETQYF
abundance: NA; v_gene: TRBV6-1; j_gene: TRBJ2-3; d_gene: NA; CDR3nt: TGTGCCAGCAGTGAAGGTGGGGGGGCCACAGATACGCAGTATTTT; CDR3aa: CASSEGGGATDTQYF
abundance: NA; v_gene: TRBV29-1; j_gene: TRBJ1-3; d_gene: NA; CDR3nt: TGCAGCGTCTCCCAGGGAGGGGGAAACACCATATATTTT; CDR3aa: CSVSQGGGNTIYF
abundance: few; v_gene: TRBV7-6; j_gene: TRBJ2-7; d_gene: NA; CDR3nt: TGTGCCAGCAGCTTAAGTAGCGGCGATCAGTACTTC; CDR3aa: CASSLSSGDQYF
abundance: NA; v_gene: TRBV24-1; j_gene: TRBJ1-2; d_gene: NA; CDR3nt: TGTGCCACCATGCTTTCCAGGGTGGCCTATGGCTACACCTTC; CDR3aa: CATMLSRVAYGYTF
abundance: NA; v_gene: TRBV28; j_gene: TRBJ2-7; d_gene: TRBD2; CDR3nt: TGTGCCAGCAGTCCCGGGACTAGCGGGAGAAGTTTGTCGCAGTACTTC; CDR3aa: CASSPGTSGRSLSQYF
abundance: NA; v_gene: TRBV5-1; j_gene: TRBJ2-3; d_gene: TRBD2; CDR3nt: TGCGCCAGCAGCCCCCGTGGGGGGGGGACAGATACGCAGTATTTT; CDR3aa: CASSPRGGGTDTQYF
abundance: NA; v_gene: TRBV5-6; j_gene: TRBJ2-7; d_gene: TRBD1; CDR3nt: TGTGCCAGCAGCTCGCTGGGGACAGGGGACGAGCAGTACTTC; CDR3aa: CASSSLGTGDEQYF
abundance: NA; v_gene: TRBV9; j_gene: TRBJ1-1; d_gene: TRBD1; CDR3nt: TGTGCCAGCAGCGTAGAGGGGGCGGGGCACACTGAAGCTTTCTTT; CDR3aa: CASSVEGAGHTEAFF
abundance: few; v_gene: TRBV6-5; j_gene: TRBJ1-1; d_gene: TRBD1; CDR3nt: TGTGCCACCCGCGGACAGGGAATGAACACTGAAGCTTTCTTT; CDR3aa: CATRGQGMNTEAFF
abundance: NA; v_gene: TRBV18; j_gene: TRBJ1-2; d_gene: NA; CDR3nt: TGTGCCAGCTCTCAAGGGACTTTCTATGGCTACACCTTC; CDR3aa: CASSQGTFYGYTF
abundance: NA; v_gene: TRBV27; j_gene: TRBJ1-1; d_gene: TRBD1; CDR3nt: TGTGCCAGCAGGTACAGGGGCGGAAGCACTGAAGCTTTCTTT; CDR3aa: CASRYRGGSTEAFF
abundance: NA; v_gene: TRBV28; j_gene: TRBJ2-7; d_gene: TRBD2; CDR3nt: TGTGCCAGCCGTACTAGCGGCCCCTACGAGCAGTACTTC; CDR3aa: CASRTSGPYEQYF
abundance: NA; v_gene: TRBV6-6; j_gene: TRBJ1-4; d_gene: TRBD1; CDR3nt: TGTGCCAGCAGTAGCACAGGGGGGGTTTGGGAAAAACTGTTTTTT; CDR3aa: CASSSTGGVWEKLFF
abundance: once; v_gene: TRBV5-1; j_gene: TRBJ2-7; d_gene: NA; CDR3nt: TGCGCCAGCAGCTTGGAGGACTGGGGCGAGCAGTACTTC; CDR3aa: CASSLEDWGEQYF
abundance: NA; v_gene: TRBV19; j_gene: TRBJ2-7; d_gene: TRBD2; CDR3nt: TGTGCCAGTAGAGCGGGAGGAGTTGGCTCCTACGAGCAGTACTTC; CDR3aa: CASRAGGVGSYEQYF
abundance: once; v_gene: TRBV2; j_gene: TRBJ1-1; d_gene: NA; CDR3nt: TGTGCCAGCAGTGACAGGTCAGGGGATGGTGAAGCTTTCTTT; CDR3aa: CASSDRSGDGEAFF
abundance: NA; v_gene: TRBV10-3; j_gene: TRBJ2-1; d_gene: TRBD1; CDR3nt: TGTGCCATTACAGGGGATAGCTACAATGAGCAGTTCTTC; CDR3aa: CAITGDSYNEQFF
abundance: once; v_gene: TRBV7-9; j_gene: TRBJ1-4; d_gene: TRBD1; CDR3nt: TGTGCCAGCAGCCCATGGACAGGGGGGATTGAAAAACTGTTTTTT; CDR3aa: CASSPWTGGIEKLFF
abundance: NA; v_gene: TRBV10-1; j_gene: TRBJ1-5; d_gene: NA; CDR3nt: TGCGCCAGCAGTTCGGACAGCAACCAGGGTTACAGCAATCAGCCCCAGCATTTT; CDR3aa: CASSSDSNQGYSNQPQHF
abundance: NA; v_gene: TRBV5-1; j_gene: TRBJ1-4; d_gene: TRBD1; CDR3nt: TGCGCCAGCAGCTTGGGACAGGGGAATGAAAAACTGTTTTTT; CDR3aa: CASSLGQGNEKLFF
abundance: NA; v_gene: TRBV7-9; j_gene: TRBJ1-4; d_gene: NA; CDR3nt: TGTGCCAGCAGCCCCGGGAAAGGCCTTAATGAAAAACTGTTTTTT; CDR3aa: CASSPGKGLNEKLFF
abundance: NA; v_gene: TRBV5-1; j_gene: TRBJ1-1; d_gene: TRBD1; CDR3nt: TGCGCCAGCAGCCCTTCGACAGGGGGGCTTGACACTGAAGCTTTCTTT; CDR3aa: CASSPSTGGLDTEAFF
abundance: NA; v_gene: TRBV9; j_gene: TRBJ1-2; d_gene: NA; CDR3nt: TGTGCCAGCAGCGTTGACAGAGAGATTAACTATGGCTACACCTTC; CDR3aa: CASSVDREINYGYTF